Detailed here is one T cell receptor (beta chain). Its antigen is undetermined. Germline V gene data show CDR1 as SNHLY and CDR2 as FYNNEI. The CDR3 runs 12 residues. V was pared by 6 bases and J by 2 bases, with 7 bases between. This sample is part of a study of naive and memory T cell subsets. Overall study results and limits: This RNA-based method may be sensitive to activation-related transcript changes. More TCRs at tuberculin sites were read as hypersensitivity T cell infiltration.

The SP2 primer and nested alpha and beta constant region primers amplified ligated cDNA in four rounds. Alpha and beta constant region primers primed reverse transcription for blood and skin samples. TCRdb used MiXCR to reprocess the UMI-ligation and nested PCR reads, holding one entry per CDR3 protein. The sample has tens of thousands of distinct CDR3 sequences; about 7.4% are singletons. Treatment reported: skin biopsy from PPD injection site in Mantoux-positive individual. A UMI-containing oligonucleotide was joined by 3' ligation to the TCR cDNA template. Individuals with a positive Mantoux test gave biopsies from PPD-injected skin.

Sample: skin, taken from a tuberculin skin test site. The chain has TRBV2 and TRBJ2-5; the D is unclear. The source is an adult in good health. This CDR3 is CASRGLQETQYF. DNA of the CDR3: TGTGCCAGCAGGGGGTTACAAGAGACCCAGTACTTC. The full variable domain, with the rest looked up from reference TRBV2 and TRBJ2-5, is EPEVTQTPSHQVTQMGQEVILRCVPISNHLYFYWYRQILGQKVEFLVSFYNNEISEKSEIFDDQFSVERPDGSNFTLKIRSTKLEDSAMYFCASRGLQETQYFGPGTRLLVL.